This passage covers 32 T cell receptor beta chains from one sample sequenced in a study of blood T cells in healthy people across ages (dated by TCRdb to about 2015). Library creation used 5' RACE. TCRdb shows the sequencer as Illumina HiSeq 2500. A second PCR of about 6 to 11 cycles was performed with a sample-barcoded 5' primer and a J-beta primer mix. In TCRdb, the public reads were trimmed at Q25 with fastp and aligned with MiXCR, with productive beta chains retained. Under each unique CDR3 protein, matching rows form one entry showing the most common genes and DNA. A total of hundreds of thousands of distinct CDR3 sequences appear in this sample, about three fifths of them only once. Of the sample, about 20% falls within the top ten clones. The sequencing input was blood. The receptors were sampled from a man aged 25 to 40 in good health.

This clonotype was detected once. J is TRBJ2-3 and V is TRBV5-1; D gene uncertain. The V and J ends lost 0 bases and 0 bases respectively, with 11 bases between them. The CDR3 totals 16 residues. From germline, CDR1 is SGHRS and CDR2 YFSETQ. The CDR3 sequence: CASSLDGRPSTDTQYF. The CDR3 DNA reads TGCGCCAGCAGCTTGGATGGTAGACCTAGCACAGATACGCAGTATTTT.

The V and J genes are TRBV9 and TRBJ1-1; 8 bases fit TRBD1. With V trimmed by 2 bases and J by 3 bases, 6 bases remained unmatched. This CDR3 contains 15 residues. Germline V gene data show CDR1 as SGDLS and CDR2 as YYNGEE. CDR3 in DNA: TGTGCCAGCAGCGTTACGACAGGGGTGGACACTGAAGCTTTCTTT. This encodes CASSVTTGVDTEAFF. Full variable domain (rest looked up from reference TRBV9 and TRBJ1-1): DSGVTQTPKHLITATGQRVTLRCSPRSGDLSVYWYQQSLDQGLQFLIQYYNGEERAKGNILERFSAQQFPDLHSELNLSSLELGDSALYFCASSVTTGVDTEAFFGQGTRLTVV.

The rearrangement joins TRBV6-2 or TRBV6-3 to TRBJ2-5; TRBD1 aligns across 8 bases. The better agreement between TRBJ2-7 and the DNA end casts doubt on the J call. CDR1 and CDR2 from the germline V gene are MNHEY and SVGEGT. CDR3 length: 14 residues. The CDR3 DNA follows: TGTGCCAGCAGTGACGGGACAGGTATCAACGAGCAGTACTTC. It encodes CASSDGTGINEQYF.

Only one count was recorded for this clonotype. The gene calls are TRBV18 and TRBJ2-5; perhaps TRBD1 as D (6 bases). The J call is in doubt because the DNA end fits TRBJ2-7 better. The CDR3 spans 13 residues. Germline V lookup: CDR1 KGHSH, CDR2 LQKENI. The CDR3: CASAVRGNHEQYF. The CDR3 DNA reads TGTGCCAGCGCGGTAAGGGGGAACCACGAGCAGTACTTC.

In this sample, this clonotype turned up many times. This chain uses TRBV20-1 with TRBJ2-1; 8 positions match TRBD2. Germline CDR1 DFQATT, CDR2 SNEGSKA (reference sequence). This CDR3 spans 16 amino acids. J was trimmed by 5 bases and V by 1 base; bases with no gene match: 10. CDR3 sequence (DNA): TGCAGTGCTAGAGCCCCGCCGGGACTAGATCACAATGAGCAGTTCTTC. Translating it yields CSARAPPGLDHNEQFF.

In its sample, this clonotype was seen a few times. The genes are TRBV5-6 and TRBJ2-5; D not certain. Trimming left V 4 bases short and J 4 bases short, with 23 bases between. The CDR3 is 17 amino acids. Looked up from germline, CDR1 is SGHDT and CDR2 is YYEEEE. The CDR3 reads CASSQTKVGLRAETQYF. CDR3 nucleotides: TGTGCCAGCAGCCAAACCAAAGTGGGGTTACGCGCAGAGACCCAGTACTTC.

The chain recombines TRBV18 with TRBJ2-5; TRBD1 aligns across 9 bases. V was pared by 3 bases and J by 1 base, with 3 bases of the junction left unmatched. From germline, CDR1 is KGHSH and CDR2 LQKENI. The CDR3 spans 15 residues. CDR3 loop: CASSPEQGAQETQYF. The CDR3 nucleotides are TGTGCCAGCTCACCTGAACAGGGGGCCCAAGAGACCCAGTACTTC. Full variable domain (remainder filled in from reference TRBV18 and TRBJ2-5): NAGVMQNPRHLVRRRGQEARLRCSPMKGHSHVYWYRQLPEEGLKFMVYLQKENIIDESGMPKERFSAEFPKEGPSILRIQQVVRGDSAAYFCASSPEQGAQETQYFGPGTRLLVL.

The sample holds a few counts of this clonotype. This chain links TRBV13 with TRBJ1-1, with unresolved D. This CDR3 region has 14 residues. V was clipped by 0 bases and J by 1 base, with 6 bases between them. CDR1 is PRHDT, CDR2 FYEKMQ, per germline (reference sequence). CDR3 protein: CASSLGGKNTEAFF. The CDR3 bases are TGTGCCAGCAGCTTAGGCGGCAAGAACACTGAAGCTTTCTTT.

The rearrangement links TRBV28 to TRBJ2-7, with TRBD1 as a possible D gene (6 bases). Looked up from germline, CDR1 is MDHEN and CDR2 is SYDVKM. This CDR3 spans 12 amino acids. Trimming removed 7 bases at V and 2 bases at J, with 9 bases between. The CDR3 reads CASMDSTYEQYF. The CDR3 DNA sequence: TGTGCCAGCATGGACAGCACCTACGAGCAGTACTTC.

The V gene is TRBV27, the J gene TRBJ2-5; no clear D gene. V was pared by 6 bases and J by 11 bases, with 22 bases between. The CDR3 is 14 residues long. The germline V gene encodes CDR1 MNHEY and CDR2 SMNVEV (reference sequence). The CDR3: CASRFSFDEYQQYF. CDR3 sequence (DNA): TGTGCCAGCAGGTTCTCCTTCGACGAATACCAGCAGTACTTC.

The chain joins TRBV20-1 to TRBJ2-7, with 11 bases identical to TRBD2. This CDR3 has 15 amino acids. After removal of 3 bases from V and 0 bases from J, the junction contained 4 bases not matched to a gene. Germline values: CDR1 DFQATT, CDR2 SNEGSKA (reference sequence). CDR3 DNA sequence: TGCAGTGCTAGTGATGGGACTAGCGGCTCCTACGAGCAGTACTTC. Translation: CSASDGTSGSYEQYF.

This chain uses TRBV5-1 with TRBJ2-2, with D perhaps matching TRBD1 (6 bases). CDR1 is SGHRS and CDR2 is YFSETQ in the germline V gene. V was pared by 5 bases and J by 6 bases, with 8 bases between. This CDR3 is 12 amino acids long. In DNA form, the CDR3 reads TGCGCCAGCAGGGGACAAGCCGGGGAGCTGTTTTTT. It codes for CASRGQAGELFF.

This clonotype was counted many times. This CDR3 is CASSLSVEANVLTF. CDR3 in DNA: TGTGCCAGCAGCTTATCAGTGGAGGCCAACGTCCTGACTTTC. V usage is TRBV7-9 and J usage is TRBJ2-6; no clear D. This CDR3 contains 14 residues. Germline CDR1 reads SEHNR; CDR2 reads FQNEAQ (reference sequence). V shed 2 bases and J shed 6 bases, with 8 bases lying between them.

This rearrangement joins TRBV20-1 to TRBJ2-7; D gene uncertain. This CDR3 region has 13 residues. The V gene's germline CDR1 is DFQATT and CDR2 SNEGSKA (reference sequence). V was clipped by 5 bases and J by 2 bases, with 13 bases between them. CDR3 sequence: CSAYTGPTYEQYF. CDR3 DNA sequence: TGCAGTGCTTACACCGGGCCGACCTACGAGCAGTACTTC.

J is TRBJ2-1 and V is TRBV29-1; 14 bases align to TRBD2. The germline V gene encodes CDR1 SQVTM and CDR2 ANQGSEA. This CDR3 is built from 14 residues. The V gene end was trimmed by 6 bases and the J gene end by 10 bases; junction bases not matched to a gene: 8. The CDR3 sequence: CSVLGTSGSREQFF. CDR3 nucleotides: TGCAGCGTCCTTGGGACTAGCGGGAGTAGGGAGCAGTTCTTC.

V usage is TRBV5-1 and J usage is TRBJ2-7; D gene uncertain. Germline loops: CDR1 SGHRS, CDR2 YFSETQ. The CDR3 covers 14 residues. Trimming pared 5 bases from V and 0 bases from J, leaving 12 bases between. CDR3: CASRAVMSSYEQYF. The CDR3 DNA follows: TGCGCCAGCAGGGCCGTAATGAGCTCCTACGAGCAGTACTTC. The full variable domain, completed using reference TRBV5-1 and TRBJ2-7, is KAGVTQTPRYLIKTRGQQVTLSCSPISGHRSVSWYQQTPGQGLQFLFEYFSETQRNKGNFPGRFSGRQFSNSRSEMNVSTLELGDSALYLCASRAVMSSYEQYFGPGTRLTVT.

Concerning this clonotype: A much bigger clone sits one base away, suggesting this may be a read error. V and J are TRBV5-8 and TRBJ2-7; 7 bases match TRBD1. The end of the DNA aligns better with TRBJ2-5, so the J call may be wrong. Germline-derived CDR1 and CDR2 are SGHTS and YDEGEE. CDR3 length equals 13 residues. This chain's CDR3 is CASRMTGQETQYF. The CDR3 region has the DNA TGTGCCAGCAGAATGACAGGGCAGGAGACCCAGTACTTC.

This clonotype occurred a few times. The chain couples TRBV29-1 to TRBJ2-7; D possibly corresponds to TRBD1 (5 bases). The CDR3 runs 14 residues. Looked up from germline, CDR1 is SQVTM and CDR2 is ANQGSEA. Trimming left V 4 bases short and J 4 bases short, with 17 bases between. The CDR3 nucleotides read TGCAGCGTTGTTGCGCAGGGTGCCGTGTACGAGCAGTACTTC. As protein: CSVVAQGAVYEQYF.

The chain combines TRBV29-1 with TRBJ2-3; 7 bases are a match to TRBD2. V shed 6 bases, J shed 6 bases, and the junction held 3 bases outside the gene matches. The CDR3 consists of 11 residues. The germline V gene encodes CDR1 SQVTM and CDR2 ANQGSEA. CDR3 coding DNA: TGCAGCGTGGGAGGGGTGGATACGCAGTATTTT. It encodes CSVGGVDTQYF.

CDR3 amino acids: CSATPSRSYNEQFF. The CDR3 region has the DNA TGCAGTGCTACTCCCTCCCGCTCTTACAATGAGCAGTTCTTC. The chain has TRBV20-1 and TRBJ2-1; no reliable D call. The CDR3 contains 14 residues. CDR1 is DFQATT and CDR2 is SNEGSKA in the germline V gene (reference sequence). Trimming stripped 4 bases from V and 4 bases from J, with 14 bases between.

V and J are TRBV27 and TRBJ2-5; 12 bases are a match to TRBD2. The CDR3 extends over 17 amino acids. The trim removed 5 bases at V and 4 bases at J, leaving 11 bases unmatched. Germline V lookup: CDR1 MNHEY, CDR2 SMNVEV (reference sequence). The CDR3 DNA sequence: TGTGCCAGCAGTGATTACGACTCGGGACTAGCGGGAGAGACCCAGTACTTC. This encodes CASSDYDSGLAGETQYF.

This chain uses TRBV27 with TRBJ2-5, with D perhaps TRBD2 (6 bases). The V gene's germline CDR1 is MNHEY and CDR2 SMNVEV (reference sequence). The V and J ends lost 5 bases and 5 bases respectively, with 18 bases between them. This CDR3 region has 15 residues. The CDR3 sequence is CASSPGVMDWETQYF. The CDR3 DNA is TGTGCCAGCAGTCCGGGGGTCATGGACTGGGAGACCCAGTACTTC.

J is TRBJ2-1 and V is TRBV12-3 or TRBV12-4; no clear D. The CDR3 has 15 amino acids. The V end was cut by 2 bases, the J end by 4 bases, with 12 bases between. The CDR3 nucleotides read TGTGCCAGCAGTTTATCGACTGGCGGTTACAATGAGCAGTTCTTC. It codes for CASSLSTGGYNEQFF.

The chain uses TRBV21-1 and TRBJ2-5; the D segment call TRBD1 is taken from the table without a DNA check. TRBV21-1 is a documented pseudogene. The CDR3 loop spans 13 amino acids. The chain's CDR3 is CASTQGGAYGQYF. CDR3 DNA: TGTGCCAGCACACAGGGAGGAGCCTACGGGCAGTACTTC.

The chain has TRBV20-1 and TRBJ2-1, with 9 bases matching TRBD2. CDR1 and CDR2 (germline): DFQATT, SNEGSKA (reference sequence). V was clipped by 6 bases and J by 4 bases; unmatched bases: 25. The CDR3 extends over 20 amino acids. This chain's CDR3 is CSAPVQGALAGPFGYNEQFF. As DNA, the CDR3 is TGCAGTGCGCCGGTCCAAGGGGCCCTAGCGGGACCCTTCGGGTACAATGAGCAGTTCTTC.

This clonotype appeared once. The CDR3 loop is CASSVRGGSLTRETQYF. CDR3 bases: TGTGCCAGCAGCGTCCGAGGCGGGAGTCTTACAAGAGAGACCCAGTACTTC. The genes are TRBV7-8 and TRBJ2-5, with 7 positions matching TRBD2. The germline CDR1 and CDR2 sequences are SGHVS and FQNEAQ. The CDR3 consists of 17 residues. J lost 4 bases, V lost 5 bases, and 16 bases had no gene match.

This chain joins TRBV29-1 and TRBJ1-4, with TRBD1 as a possible D gene (5 bases). Germline CDR1 and CDR2: SQVTM and ANQGSEA. CDR3 length equals 13 residues. With 6 bases removed from V and 2 bases from J, the gap between germline ends came to 10 bases. The CDR3 reads CSVAGATNEKLFF. The DNA for the CDR3 is TGCAGCGTGGCTGGGGCGACTAATGAAAAACTGTTTTTT.

The chain has TRBV5-1 and TRBJ2-1, with 11 bases that match TRBD2. The CDR3 has 17 residues. CDR1 and CDR2 (germline): SGHRS, YFSETQ. V gave up 4 bases and J gave up 0 bases; unmatched junction bases: 6. The CDR3 loop is CASSSGTSGSSYNEQFF. CDR3 DNA sequence: TGCGCCAGCAGCAGCGGGACTAGCGGATCCTCCTACAATGAGCAGTTCTTC.

V usage is TRBV29-1 and J usage is TRBJ2-5, with unresolved D. Trimming shortened V by 0 bases and J by 5 bases, and 16 bases separated the two germline ends. CDR1 is SQVTM, CDR2 ANQGSEA, per germline. There are 15 residues in the CDR3. Here the CDR3 reads CSVEDRRSLLETQYF. CDR3 sequence (DNA): TGCAGCGTTGAAGATCGGCGGTCCCTTCTGGAGACCCAGTACTTC.

To note about this clonotype: One end of the junction fails to match germline, which may point to a read error. This chain links TRBV7-2 with TRBJ2-3; TRBD2 aligns across 9 bases. The germline V gene encodes CDR1 SGHTA and CDR2 FQGNSA. There are 14 residues in the CDR3. The CDR3 sequence: CASSLAGASDTQYF. CDR3 DNA sequence: TGTGCCAGCAGTTTAGCGGGAGCATCAGATACGCAGTATTTT. Full variable domain (outside the CDR3, taken from reference TRBV7-2 and TRBJ2-3): GAGVSQSPSNKVTEKGKDVELRCDPISGHTALYWYRQSLGQGLEFLIYFQGNSAPDKSGLPSDRFSAERTGGSVSTLTIQRTQQEDSAVYLCASSLAGASDTQYFGPGTRLTVL.

The gene calls are TRBV20-1 and TRBJ2-7; D is ambiguous. CDR1 DFQATT and CDR2 SNEGSKA come from the germline V gene (reference sequence). Trimming stripped 0 bases from V and 2 bases from J, with 8 bases between. The CDR3 is 13 amino acids. For the CDR3, the DNA is TGCAGTGCTAGAGAAAACCTGACCTACGAGCAGTACTTC. The encoded protein is CSARENLTYEQYF.

The chain employs TRBV28 and TRBJ2-5; possibly TRBD1 or TRBD2 for D (5 bases each). V was trimmed by 5 bases and J by 5 bases, leaving 12 bases between them. The germline V gene encodes CDR1 MDHEN and CDR2 SYDVKM. CDR3 length equals 13 residues. The CDR3 reads CASSVGREETQYF. As DNA, the CDR3 is TGTGCCAGCAGTGTCGGCAGGGAGGAGACCCAGTACTTC.